The clone carrying this T cell receptor beta chain occurred a few times. What it recognizes is unknown. Calling Graves' hyperthyroidism stable meant ophthalmopathy did not progress within 18 months. The patients, who ranged from 18 to 65 in age, presented with newly diagnosed hyperthyroidism lasting under 2 months. Together with thyroid ultrasound, orbital computed tomography, serum thyroxine and TRAb, clinical symptoms were used for diagnoses. These data come from a study of T cells in Graves' hyperthyroidism and ophthalmopathy. RNA transcripts served as the template for amplifying TCR beta CDR3 regions. First-round RT-PCR of the TCR CDR3 relied on the HTBI primer set. One entry per CDR3 protein results from TCRdb running MiXCR on the multiplex PCR reads. The sample shows fewer than 600,000 distinct CDR3 sequences, roughly 15% of them seen only once. V was pared by 6 bases and J by 4 bases, with 9 bases of the junction left unmatched. Germline V gives CDR1 MNHNS, CDR2 SASEGT. This CDR3 region has 15 residues.

Study observations and caveats: Peripheral blood also featured most of the thyroid clonotypes expanded above 0.001.

This receptor was taken from a woman in her thirties or forties with Graves' hyperthyroidism. The V gene is TRBV6-1, the J gene TRBJ2-7; 10 bases line up with TRBD2. The source material was blood. CDR3 DNA sequence: TGTGCCAGCAGCTCCGGAGCGGGAGGGAGGTACGAGCAGTACTTC. This encodes CASSSGAGGRYEQYF.